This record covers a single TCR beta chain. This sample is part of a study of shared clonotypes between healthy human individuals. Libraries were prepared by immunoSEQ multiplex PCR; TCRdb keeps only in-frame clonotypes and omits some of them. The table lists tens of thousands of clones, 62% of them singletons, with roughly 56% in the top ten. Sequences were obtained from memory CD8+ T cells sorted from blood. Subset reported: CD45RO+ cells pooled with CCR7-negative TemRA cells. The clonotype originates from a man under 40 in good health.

CDR3 DNA sequence: TGTGCCAGCAGTTTACTCGGGACAGCCTCCTACGAGCAGTACTTC. This encodes CASSLLGTASYEQYF. The rearrangement uses TRBV27 and TRBJ2-7, with 7 bases that match TRBD1. From germline, CDR1 is MNHEY and CDR2 SMNVEV (reference sequence). The V and J ends lost 2 bases and 0 bases, in that order; junction bases with no gene match: 4. This CDR3 is 15 amino acids long.